The sequence of this TCR beta chain was determined in a study of early stage breast cancer tumors. Across the whole study: ER+/PR+/HER2- status applied to about 75% of the 16 invasive breast tumors. Invasive lobular carcinomas made up about 35% of the 12 ER+/PR+/HER2- tumors.

Findings and caveats of the study: Tumors had approximately 2.5-fold higher T cell density than normal breast.

Blood replicates held 0.5 ug DNA, tumor or normal breast around 1.5 ug, two each. Measured with immunoSEQ multiplex PCR; TCRdb has only the in-frame clones, and not every one. The sample has almost 55,000 clones, about nine tenths seen once. As concerns this clone: The antigen remains undetermined.

The CDR3 contains 15 residues. Germline V gene lookup returns CDR1 SGHVS and CDR2 FQNEAQ. V was pared by 1 base and J by 4 bases, with 3 bases of the junction left unmatched. The sequence was collected from a person between 70 and 80 years old with breast cancer. This rearrangement joins TRBV7-8 to TRBJ1-1; 10 nucleotides line up with TRBD1. Sequenced sample: blood. CDR3 loop: CASSLVGDRGTEAFF. As DNA, the CDR3 is TGTGCCAGCAGCTTAGTGGGGGACAGGGGCACTGAAGCTTTCTTT. Drawing the rest from reference TRBV7-8 and TRBJ1-1, the complete variable domain is GAGVSQSPRYKVAKRGQDVALRCDPISGHVSLFWYQQALGQGPEFLTYFQNEAQLDKSGLPSDRFFAERPEGSVSTLKIQRTQQEDSAVYLCASSLVGDRGTEAFFGQGTRLTVV.